This entry is about one T cell receptor beta chain. The antigen it recognizes is unknown. One base away there is no much larger clone; base qualities are not given. The junction shows trimming of 11 bases on V and 6 bases on J, plus 14 bases between the germline ends. The CDR3 runs 11 residues from the cysteine to the phenylalanine. The retained sequence is limited to the CDR3, 33 bases, with the frame set at the first base. The germline V gene encodes CDR1 ENHRY and CDR2 SYGVKD. Preparation of the library involved the immunoSEQ multiplex PCR assay. Sourced from immuneACCESS, this table was stored by TCRdb with only in-frame sequences that have V and J called. A share of the clones is absent; for the studies checked, an unresolved V gene accounts for under half, and the remainder has no known explanation. This sample is represented by under 700,000 clones; approximately 80% of them were singletons. The ten largest account for less than 0.015% of the sample.

The sample is drawn from a study of shared T cell receptors in the human thymus (dated by TCRdb to the early 2020s). Background on the whole study: The study examined how self-reactive, shared T-cell receptor alpha chains are generated in the human thymus.

These sequences were also reported in another study, on human thymus T cells. That second publication adds: Immunologically healthy infants undergoing open corrective cardiac surgery for congenital heart defects in Finland were used as donors. Thymus tissue was collected as surgical resects that were removed during corrective cardiac surgery. V and J gene segment usage appeared biased in both thymic and peripheral blood repertoires. Highly overlapping thymic TCR repertoires among unrelated individuals were reported in the related research. The study characterized TCR alpha and beta repertoires from seven to nine infant thymus samples and a few related peripheral blood samples. The infant donors were about 7 to 250 days old, and the cohort included about 6 males and a couple of females. Thymocytes were freed from the tissue by mechanical means and kept at -70 degrees C as pellets of about 9-30 million cells. A QIAsymphony instrument was used to extract genomic DNA from the frozen cell pellets. The immunoSEQ multiplex PCR assay was used to amplify the TCRB and TCRAD loci from a standardized quantity of quality-controlled genomic DNA. Amplicons spanned the V(D)J region at a length sufficient to cover the CDR3 and identify V and J genes. Through the commercial immunoSEQ service, the amplicons were sequenced on an Illumina platform. Primer bias and sequencing errors were corrected as previously described, and TCRAD and TCRB were defined on the basis of the IMGT database. immunoSEQ Analyzer 3.0 and VDJTools were used for repertoire analysis, which covered basic statistics, V/J segment usage, diversity estimates, rarefaction and pairwise overlap. Diversity was estimated using the Chao1, ChaoE, Efron-Thisted, Shannon and inverse Simpson indices, and was also estimated on datasets down-sampled to the size of the smallest sample. Repertoire overlap was determined by strict matching of CDR3 nucleotide sequence, V gene and J gene, and Jaccard-based multidimensional scaling clustering was applied. On average, thymus samples gave 650,000 to 850,000 unique TCRB clonotypes, whereas blood samples gave around 84,000.

The sequence derives from a boy in the first two years of life with a congenital heart defect. Donor details come from another sample of the same person, matched by shared clones. Specimen: thymocytes. The sequence is built from TRBV10-3 and TRBJ2-7; a tentative D match to TRBD2 spans 6 bases. The bases read TGTGCCGCCACTAGCCGGGTCGAGCAGTACTTC. Its product reads: CAATSRVEQYF.